This T cell receptor beta chain was profiled in a study of human T cells and chemical hapten exposure. The CDR3 has 14 residues. The V gene end was trimmed by 6 bases and the J gene end by 0 bases; junction bases not matched to a gene: 5. Per the germline V gene, CDR1 is WSHSY and CDR2 is SAAADI. TCRdb independently ran MiXCR on the RACE reads; one entry per CDR3 protein. The repertoire holds fewer than 350,000 distinct CDR3 sequences, about 7.7% seen once, with around 1.2% in the top ten. This clonotype has only a few counts. Time point described: pre-sensitization, week 0. Treatment denoted: therapeutic diphenylcyclopropenone sensitization with weekly scalp DPC.

The V and J genes are TRBV10-2 and TRBJ2-7; 7 bases are shared with TRBD1. The material was whole blood, obtained in connection with sensitization to the hapten diphenylcyclopropenone (DPC). This TCR derives from a man in his late teens or twenties with alopecia areata. Some clones in this sample may be carry-over from other donors' samples. The CDR3 nucleotides are TGCGCCAGCAGCACAGGGGAAACCTCCTACGAGCAGTACTTC. Protein product: CASSTGETSYEQYF.